The 20 T cell receptor beta chains below come from one sample, sequenced in a study of blood T cell repertoires in COVID-19. Method: immunoSEQ multiplex PCR; TCRdb's copy keeps in-frame clones and lacks some. The sample consists of under 350,000 clones, roughly 91% of them appearing once. Input material: PBMCs or T cells enriched from blood (not recorded which). The receptors were sampled from a woman aged 55-70 years who had recovered from COVID-19.

This chain uses TRBV27 with TRBJ2-7; D ambiguous. This CDR3 has 14 residues. Trimming cost V 4 bases and J 2 bases, with 12 bases left between them. Per the germline V gene, CDR1 is MNHEY and CDR2 is SMNVEV (reference sequence). The CDR3, as DNA: TGTGCCAGCAGTTCCCATTCAAGCCCCTACGAGCAGTACTTC. It yields the protein CASSSHSSPYEQYF.

The rearrangement joins TRBV19 to TRBJ1-5; a possible D gene is TRBD1 (6 bases). CDR3 length: 14 amino acids. Trimming took 5 bases from V and 6 from J, leaving 14 bases between them. The V gene's germline CDR1 is LNHDA and CDR2 SQIVND (reference sequence). The CDR3 reads CASSRGAPTQPQHF. DNA for the CDR3: TGTGCCAGTAGTCGGGGGGCGCCTACTCAGCCCCAGCATTTT.

This clone has just one count. This rearrangement joins TRBV9 to TRBJ2-3; D is perhaps TRBD1 (6 bases). CDR3 length: 16 residues. Looked up from germline, CDR1 is SGDLS and CDR2 is YYNGEE. V shed 2 bases and J shed 5 bases, with 18 bases lying between them. The chain's CDR3 is CASSVPEDSIGDTQYF. The CDR3 region has the DNA TGTGCCAGCAGCGTCCCTGAGGACAGCATAGGAGATACGCAGTATTTT.

V is TRBV2 and J is TRBJ1-5; D call uncertain. The CDR3 runs to 12 residues. Germline V gene data show CDR1 as SNHLY and CDR2 as FYNNEI. With 6 bases removed from V and 5 bases from J, the gap between germline ends came to 8 bases. This CDR3 is CASRGLDQPQHF. The CDR3, as DNA: TGTGCCAGCAGGGGCCTGGATCAGCCCCAGCATTTT.

V usage is TRBV7-2 and J usage is TRBJ2-5; 8 bases line up with TRBD2. CDR3 length equals 16 residues. V lost 6 bases to trimming and J lost 3 bases; unmatched junction nucleotides: 12. CDR1 and CDR2 (germline): SGHTA, FQGNSA. CDR3 in DNA: TGTGCCAGCAGTTTCGGTAGTGCGGGGGGTAAAGAGACCCAGTACTTC. This sequence encodes CASSFGSAGGKETQYF.

The V call is TRBV12-3 or TRBV12-4, the J call TRBJ2-3; tentatively, D is TRBD1 (5 bases). The CDR3 covers 11 residues. Trimming pared 3 bases from V and 7 bases from J, leaving 5 bases between. CDR3 in amino acids: CASSLGHTQYF. DNA for the CDR3: TGTGCCAGCAGTTTGGGGCATACGCAGTATTTT.

The J gene is TRBJ1-1, the V gene TRBV5-1; D remains ambiguous. This CDR3 has 16 residues. Germline lookup yields CDR1 SGHRS and CDR2 YFSETQ. V shed 1 base and J shed 3 bases, with 16 bases lying between them. CDR3 region: CASSLHPGRVDTEAFF. CDR3 DNA: TGCGCCAGCAGCTTGCATCCGGGGAGGGTCGACACTGAAGCTTTCTTT.

The chain is built from TRBV4-1 and TRBJ1-5; D unresolved. Per the germline V gene, CDR1 is MGHRA and CDR2 is YSYEKL. V lost 1 base to trimming and J lost 7 bases, with 14 bases between them. CDR3 length: 15 amino acids. CDR3 DNA sequence: TGCGCCAGCAGCCAAGCCCACGGGGTGGAACAGCCCCAGCATTTT. Translated, it gives CASSQAHGVEQPQHF.

The chain uses TRBV10-3 and TRBJ2-1, with D possibly TRBD1 on 5 matching bases. This CDR3 contains 15 residues. Trimming removed 4 bases at V and 0 bases at J, with 10 bases between. Germline CDR1 reads ENHRY; CDR2 reads SYGVKD. The CDR3: CAISVADSSYNEQFF. In DNA, the CDR3 is TGTGCCATCAGTGTCGCTGACAGCTCCTACAATGAGCAGTTCTTC.

The chain joins TRBV28 to TRBJ2-2; D may be TRBD2 (7 bases). Germline CDR1 is MDHEN and CDR2 is SYDVKM. The CDR3 consists of 15 residues. Trimming removed 8 bases from V and 5 bases from J, with 18 bases in between. The CDR3 spells CASARWGGATGELFF. In DNA, the CDR3 is TGTGCCAGCGCCCGCTGGGGGGGGGCAACCGGGGAGCTGTTTTTT.

This rearrangement joins TRBV6-4 to TRBJ1-1; the D gene is possibly TRBD1 (5 bases). The CDR3 is 13 amino acids. Germline V lookup: CDR1 MRHNA, CDR2 SNTAGT. The V gene lost 7 bases and the J gene lost 4 bases, with 13 bases spanning the gap. Here the CDR3 DNA reads TGTGCCAGCAAGGGGCCCACGAGCACTGAAGCTTTCTTT. Its translation is CASKGPTSTEAFF.

The rearrangement links TRBV10-1 to TRBJ2-1; D remains ambiguous. V was cut by 2 bases and J by 2 bases, with 10 bases left in between. The CDR3 extends over 15 amino acids. Germline V gene sequence: CDR1 WNHNN, CDR2 SYGVQD (reference sequence). CDR3 DNA: TGCGCCAGCAGTGAGGCGAGAATCCCCTACAATGAGCAGTTCTTC. It translates to CASSEARIPYNEQFF.

The V gene is TRBV5-5, the J gene TRBJ2-1; possibly TRBD2 for D (5 bases). Germline V gene data show CDR1 as SGHKS and CDR2 as YYEKEE (reference sequence). There are 15 residues in the CDR3. V lost 1 base and J lost 5, with 13 bases in between. DNA for the CDR3: TGTGCCAGCAGCTTGTGGTGGGAGCGACACAATGAGCAGTTCTTC. This translates into CASSLWWERHNEQFF. Full variable domain (rest looked up from reference TRBV5-5 and TRBJ2-1): DAGVTQSPTHLIKTRGQQVTLRCSPISGHKSVSWYQQVLGQGPQFIFQYYEKEERGRGNFPDRFSARQFPNYSSELNVNALLLGDSALYLCASSLWWERHNEQFFGPGTRLTVL.

This clone was seen only once. This sequence joins TRBV5-1 and TRBJ2-1, with 11 bases aligning to TRBD2. Germline CDR1 reads SGHRS; CDR2 reads YFSETQ. V lost 3 bases, J lost 7 bases, and 6 bases stayed unmatched. The CDR3 spans 15 residues. In DNA, the CDR3 is TGCGCCAGCAGCTCCACTAGCGGGAGTCTTAATGAGCAGTTCTTC. Translated: CASSSTSGSLNEQFF.

V and J are TRBV12-3 or TRBV12-4 and TRBJ1-2; D remains ambiguous. The ends were cut back, 8 bases at V and 5 bases at J, with 9 bases in the middle. This CDR3 is built from 11 residues. CDR3 sequence (DNA): TGTGCCAGCCGGACTGTATATGGCTACACCTTC. Its translation: CASRTVYGYTF.

V usage is TRBV6-5 and J usage is TRBJ1-2; maybe TRBD1 (5 bases). The CDR3 is 15 residues long. V lost 6 bases and J 8 bases, leaving 22 bases between the germline ends. Germline CDR1 reads MNHEY; CDR2 reads SVGAGI. CDR3 DNA: TGTGCCAGCAGCCGAACCCAGGGATACTCTAACGGCTACACCTTC. Its translation is CASSRTQGYSNGYTF.

CDR3 DNA: TGTGCCAGCCGCTGGGACAGGGAAGATGAGCAGTTCTTC. Translating gives CASRWDREDEQFF. The V and J genes are TRBV6-5 and TRBJ2-1; 9 bases fit TRBD1. The V and J ends lost 8 bases and 8 bases, in that order; junction bases with no gene match: 7. The CDR3 is 13 residues long. Per the germline V gene, CDR1 is MNHEY and CDR2 is SVGAGI.

This clone appeared a single time. The chain employs TRBV6-5 and TRBJ2-1, with TRBD1 as a possible D gene (6 bases). V was cut by 5 bases and J by 16 bases, with 15 bases left in between. There are 11 residues in the CDR3. Germline CDR1 reads MNHEY; CDR2 reads SVGAGI. The chain's CDR3 is CASSNPGQIFF. The CDR3 DNA follows: TGTGCCAGCAGTAATCCGGGACAAATATTCTTC.

The chain joins TRBV3-1 (or the pseudogene TRBV3-2) to TRBJ1-4, with D possibly being TRBD1 (5 bases). CDR1 is LGHDT, CDR2 YNNKEL, per germline (reference sequence). Deletions cut 0 bases from V and 5 bases from J, with 10 bases between. This CDR3 spans 15 amino acids. CDR3 residues: CASSQEGDRNEKLFF. The CDR3 DNA reads TGTGCCAGCAGCCAAGAGGGTGACAGAAATGAAAAACTGTTTTTT.

The chain couples TRBV28 to TRBJ2-5, with D possibly being TRBD2 (5 bases). V was clipped by 5 bases and J by 2 bases, with 18 bases between them. CDR3 length: 16 amino acids. Germline values: CDR1 MDHEN, CDR2 SYDVKM. This CDR3 is CASSKRSGNEQETQYF. In nucleotides, the CDR3 is TGTGCCAGCAGTAAAAGGTCCGGGAACGAGCAAGAGACCCAGTACTTC.